The present entry profiles one TCR beta chain with its context. This CDR3 is 16 amino acids long. Germline-derived CDR1 and CDR2 are SEHNR and FQNEAQ (reference sequence). V lost 5 bases, J lost 6 bases, and 13 bases stayed unmatched. These data are taken from a study of spatial heterogeneity in lung cancer. TCRdb ran MiXCR on the 5' RACE reads and lists one entry per CDR3 protein. The sample shows tens of thousands of distinct CDR3 sequences, roughly 5.4% of them seen only once. The time point is: sample taken at primary tumor resection. The starting material was PBMCs, obtained at surgery. This TCR was sampled from a female donor with early-stage non-small cell lung cancer. This chain connects TRBV7-9 to TRBJ1-1; TRBD1 matches at 9 bases. CDR3 sequence reads: CASSARTGAQGPEAFF. The CDR3 DNA follows: TGTGCCAGCAGCGCGAGGACAGGGGCGCAGGGCCCTGAAGCTTTCTTT.